This TCR beta chain is from a study of blood T cell repertoires in COVID-19. Study-level information: The United States, Italy and Spain provided the acute and convalescent COVID-19 samples. PBMCs, B-cell-depleted T cells, or T cells were the source of the cDNA or gDNA that made up the material.

The CDR3 spans 17 residues. V gave up 3 bases and J gave up 6 bases; unmatched junction bases: 17. Germline CDR1 reads SGDLS; CDR2 reads YYNGEE. Produced via immunoSEQ multiplex PCR; TCRdb's table is partial and in-frame only. Of 250,000 or so clones listed, 84% are singletons. Sequencing input: peripheral blood. The source is a man over 45 with acute or convalescent COVID-19. The chain is built from TRBV9 and TRBJ1-2, with 7 positions matching TRBD1. CDR3 loop: CASSAGAYDRVYHGYTF. CDR3 nucleotide sequence: TGTGCCAGCAGCGCAGGCGCTTATGACAGGGTTTATCATGGCTACACCTTC.